These 30 T cell receptor beta chains were all obtained from the same sample, sequenced in a study of blood T cell repertoires in COVID-19. The method was immunoSEQ multiplex PCR; TCRdb's version includes in-frame clones alone and lacks a portion of them. This sample has 170,000 or so clones, with about 83% found just once. Material: peripheral blood. The origin of the receptors is a young woman who had recovered from COVID-19.

V and J are TRBV2 and TRBJ1-3; tentatively, D is TRBD1 (5 bases). This CDR3 has 15 residues. Germline V gene sequence: CDR1 SNHLY, CDR2 FYNNEI. V lost 4 bases to trimming and J lost 0 bases, with 10 bases between them. The CDR3 region is CASSGGRSSGNTIYF. CDR3 sequence (DNA): TGTGCCAGCAGTGGGGGGAGGAGCTCTGGAAACACCATATATTTT.

This chain links TRBV5-4 with TRBJ2-2, with 10 nucleotides matching TRBD1. The CDR3 extends over 17 amino acids. Germline values: CDR1 SGHNT, CDR2 YYREEE (reference sequence). The V segment lost 4 bases and the J segment 7 bases; nucleotides outside the gene matches: 13. The chain's CDR3 is CASSLQRGQGFFGELFF. The CDR3, as DNA: TGTGCCAGCAGCCTCCAGAGGGGACAGGGGTTTTTCGGGGAGCTGTTTTTT.

The CDR3 protein is CASTQAGGPGANVLTF. The CDR3 DNA reads as TGTGCCAGCACCCAAGCGGGGGGCCCTGGGGCCAACGTCCTGACTTTC. The V gene is TRBV6-6, the J gene TRBJ2-6, with 9 bases matching TRBD2. Per germline, CDR1 MNHNY and CDR2 SVGAGI (reference sequence). The CDR3 contains 16 residues. V shed 7 bases, J shed 2 bases, and the junction held 6 bases outside the gene matches.

The chain couples TRBV10-2 to TRBJ2-1, with 13 bases identical to TRBD2. Germline V CDR1 and CDR2: WSHSY, SAAADI. Trimming removed 7 bases from V and 7 bases from J; junction bases left unmatched: 10. The CDR3 has 16 residues. In DNA, the CDR3 is TGCGCCAGCACCGGAGATGTACTAGCGGGGGGGAATGAGCAGTTCTTC. It specifies CASTGDVLAGGNEQFF.

This chain links TRBV6-2 or TRBV6-3 with TRBJ1-1, with unresolved D. V lost 5 bases to trimming and J lost 0 bases, with 7 bases between them. Germline V CDR1 and CDR2: MNHEY, SVGEGT. The CDR3 totals 13 residues. CDR3 loop: CASSGPLNTEAFF. The CDR3, as DNA: TGTGCCAGCAGTGGGCCATTGAACACTGAAGCTTTCTTT.

V gene TRBV15 combines with J gene TRBJ2-5, with 7 bases aligning to TRBD2. CDR1 is LNHNV, CDR2 YYDKDF, per germline (reference sequence). The CDR3 sequence is 17 residues long. Trimming took 1 base from V and 5 from J; bases not matched to a gene: 13. The CDR3 DNA sequence: TGTGCCACCAGCAGAGTCCCCCCGGGGGAGGGAGCGGAGACCCAGTACTTC. It translates to CATSRVPPGEGAETQYF.

This sequence joins TRBV5-1 and TRBJ2-3, with 9 bases identical to TRBD2. The ends lost 9 bases at V and 2 bases at J; junction bases unmatched: 10. CDR1 is SGHRS, CDR2 YFSETQ, per germline. The CDR3 covers 15 residues. CDR3 DNA sequence: TGCGCCACCAACCCCCTAGCGGGGACCACAGATACGCAGTATTTT. As protein: CATNPLAGTTDTQYF. Looking up the rest from reference TRBV5-1 and TRBJ2-3 gives the full variable domain: KAGVTQTPRYLIKTRGQQVTLSCSPISGHRSVSWYQQTPGQGLQFLFEYFSETQRNKGNFPGRFSGRQFSNSRSEMNVSTLELGDSALYLCATNPLAGTTDTQYFGPGTRLTVL.

The chain joins TRBV19 to TRBJ1-5; 9 bases line up with TRBD1. Per the germline V gene, CDR1 is LNHDA and CDR2 is SQIVND (reference sequence). With V trimmed by 7 bases and J by 3 bases, 7 bases remained unmatched. This CDR3 is 15 amino acids long. The CDR3 sequence is CASNSGQGDNQPQHF. DNA of the CDR3: TGTGCCAGTAATTCGGGACAGGGTGACAATCAGCCCCAGCATTTT. The full variable domain, in which reference TRBV19 and TRBJ1-5 provide the parts outside the CDR3, is DGGITQSPKYLFRKEGQNVTLSCEQNLNHDAMYWYRQDPGQGLRLIYYSQIVNDFQKGDIAEGYSVSREKKESFPLTVTSAQKNPTAFYLCASNSGQGDNQPQHFGDGTRLSIL.

The V call is TRBV7-9, the J call TRBJ1-1; TRBD1 aligns across 7 bases. Germline assignment: CDR1 SEHNR and CDR2 FQNEAQ (reference sequence). This CDR3 comprises 18 residues. V was pared by 5 bases and J by 0 bases, with 15 bases of the junction left unmatched. The CDR3 DNA sequence: TGTGCCAGCAGCCCTAGGTATAGGGGGCAAGCTTTGAACACTGAAGCTTTCTTT. The encoded protein is CASSPRYRGQALNTEAFF.

The gene calls are TRBV11-2 and TRBJ2-7, with D perhaps matching TRBD2 (5 bases). V dropped 3 bases and J dropped 2 bases, with 11 bases sitting between them. This CDR3 spans 14 amino acids. Germline CDR1 is SGHAT and CDR2 is FQNNGV. As DNA, the CDR3 is TGTGCCAGCAGCTTGGGCGGGTACACCTACGAGCAGTACTTC. This sequence encodes CASSLGGYTYEQYF.

The chain employs TRBV27 and TRBJ2-3; 10 positions agree with TRBD2. J lost 0 bases, V lost 3 bases, and 9 bases had no gene match. CDR1 MNHEY and CDR2 SMNVEV come from the germline V gene (reference sequence). This CDR3 has 18 residues. The CDR3 DNA sequence: TGTGCCAGCAGTTTTCTGGCTAGCGGGGGAACTAGCACAGATACGCAGTATTTT. This codes for CASSFLASGGTSTDTQYF.

This clone was detected only once. The V call is TRBV2, the J call TRBJ2-1; D is perhaps TRBD2 (5 bases). The germline gives CDR1 SNHLY, CDR2 FYNNEI. V lost 5 bases and J 7 bases, leaving 12 bases between the germline ends. The CDR3 totals 13 residues. CDR3 DNA: TGTGCCAGCAGTCCCAGGACTGTGAATGAGCAGTTCTTC. It is translated as CASSPRTVNEQFF.

This clone has a handful of counts. The rearrangement joins TRBV6-4 to TRBJ2-3; 12 positions agree with TRBD2. The trim removed 6 bases at V and 1 base at J, leaving 5 bases unmatched. Germline assignment: CDR1 MRHNA and CDR2 SNTAGT. The CDR3 is made up of 16 amino acids. The CDR3 DNA sequence: TGTGCCAGCAGCCCGACTAGCGGGGGAGGCACAGATACGCAGTATTTT. Translating gives CASSPTSGGGTDTQYF.

The CDR3 loop reads CATSRGFDTIYF. In DNA form, the CDR3 reads TGTGCCACCAGTCGGGGTTTCGACACCATATATTTT. The chain joins TRBV15 to TRBJ1-3; D remains ambiguous. The CDR3 is 12 amino acids. Germline CDR1 LNHNV, CDR2 YYDKDF (reference sequence). V dropped 6 bases and J dropped 8 bases, with 11 bases sitting between them.

The rearrangement joins TRBV3-1 (or the pseudogene TRBV3-2) to TRBJ1-6; 10 bases fit TRBD1. Germline trimming cut 4 bases from V and 11 bases from J; bases unmatched to any gene: 11. Germline V lookup: CDR1 LGHDT, CDR2 YNNKEL (reference sequence). CDR3 length: 16 amino acids. CDR3 in amino acids: CASSPNLDRGRTPLHF. DNA for the CDR3: TGTGCCAGCAGCCCCAACCTGGACAGGGGGAGAACACCCCTCCACTTT.

The chain couples TRBV6-5 to TRBJ1-1; a possible D gene is TRBD1 (5 bases). Trimming left V 7 bases short and J 1 base short, with 10 bases between. Germline V CDR1 and CDR2: MNHEY, SVGAGI. This CDR3 is built from 13 residues. DNA for the CDR3: TGTGCCAGCAAGGGGCGGCAGAACACTGAAGCTTTCTTT. Its protein product is CASKGRQNTEAFF.

This rearrangement joins TRBV5-8 to TRBJ1-6, with TRBD1 as a possible D gene (5 bases). V was pared by 3 bases and J by 0 bases, with 13 bases between. Germline CDR1 and CDR2: SGHTS and YDEGEE. The CDR3 loop spans 17 amino acids. This CDR3 reads CASSWATDSSYNSPLHF. Here the CDR3 DNA reads TGTGCCAGCAGCTGGGCCACTGACAGCTCCTATAATTCACCCCTCCACTTT.

The sample holds one count of this clone. The chain uses TRBV7-9 and TRBJ2-5, with 8 bases lining up with TRBD2. V trimming: 5 bases; J trimming: 5 bases; junction bases outside the gene matches: 7. Germline V gives CDR1 SEHNR, CDR2 FQNEAQ (reference sequence). The length of the CDR3 is 14 residues. The CDR3 loop reads CASSPRGGRETQYF. CDR3 bases: TGTGCCAGCAGCCCCCGGGGGGGCCGGGAGACCCAGTACTTC. The whole variable domain, filled in from reference TRBV7-9 and TRBJ2-5, reads DTGVSQNPRHKITKRGQNVTFRCDPISEHNRLYWYRQTLGQGPEFLTYFQNEAQLEKSRLLSDRFSAERPKGSFSTLEIQRTEQGDSAMYLCASSPRGGRETQYFGPGTRLLVL.

The J gene is TRBJ2-1, the V gene TRBV27; possibly TRBD2 for D (5 bases). Germline V lookup: CDR1 MNHEY, CDR2 SMNVEV (reference sequence). V dropped 3 bases and J dropped 2 bases, with 11 bases sitting between them. The CDR3 contains 15 residues. In DNA, the CDR3 is TGTGCCAGCAGTTTGGAGGAAGCACCCTACAATGAGCAGTTCTTC. The encoded protein is CASSLEEAPYNEQFF.

The chain combines TRBV5-1 with TRBJ2-1; 8 positions agree with TRBD2. Germline lookup yields CDR1 SGHRS and CDR2 YFSETQ. After removal of 3 bases from V and 6 bases from J, the junction contained 5 bases not matched to a gene. CDR3 length: 14 amino acids. CDR3 nucleotide sequence: TGCGCCAGCAGCTACGGGGGGGCCGGCAATGAGCAGTTCTTC. Encoded protein: CASSYGGAGNEQFF.

The rearrangement joins TRBV7-2 to TRBJ1-4; 10 bases align to TRBD1. CDR1 and CDR2 from the germline V gene are SGHTA and FQGNSA. V was pared by 5 bases and J by 3 bases, with 9 bases of the junction left unmatched. The CDR3 has 17 residues. The DNA for the CDR3 is TGTGCCAGCAGCCCACGACAGGGGGCGCTAGCTAATGAAAAACTGTTTTTT. It is translated as CASSPRQGALANEKLFF.

The chain couples TRBV2 to TRBJ2-5; 9 bases line up with TRBD2. The CDR3 has 15 residues. Germline assignment: CDR1 SNHLY and CDR2 FYNNEI. V lost 1 base to trimming and J lost 4 bases; unmatched junction nucleotides: 4. The CDR3 sequence is CASSEVASGVETQYF. The CDR3, as DNA: TGTGCCAGCAGTGAAGTCGCTAGCGGGGTAGAGACCCAGTACTTC.

The rearrangement joins TRBV19 to TRBJ2-3; D might be TRBD2 (5 bases). V lost 5 bases to trimming and J lost 2 bases, with 8 bases between them. The CDR3 sequence is 13 residues long. Germline CDR1 is LNHDA and CDR2 is SQIVND (reference sequence). For the CDR3, the DNA is TGTGCCAGTAGTGAGGGATTCACAGATACGCAGTATTTT. Translating it yields CASSEGFTDTQYF.

In DNA, the CDR3 is TGTGCCACCAGCAGAGACATGACAGGGAAGGGCGAAAAACTGTTTTTT. It codes for CATSRDMTGKGEKLFF. This rearrangement joins TRBV15 to TRBJ1-4; 7 nucleotides match TRBD1. The CDR3 extends over 16 amino acids. Trimming removed 0 bases from V and 8 bases from J; junction bases left unmatched: 9. Germline lookup yields CDR1 LNHNV and CDR2 YYDKDF (reference sequence).

The genes are TRBV2 and TRBJ1-2, with 7 nucleotides matching TRBD1. The CDR3 contains 13 residues. V shed 4 bases, J shed 8 bases, and the junction held 7 bases outside the gene matches. Germline lookup yields CDR1 SNHLY and CDR2 FYNNEI. Here the CDR3 DNA reads TGTGCCAGCAGTGCAAAAGGGGGCGGAGGCTACACCTTC. Translated: CASSAKGGGGYTF.

The V call is TRBV27, the J call TRBJ1-5, with TRBD1 as a possible D gene (6 bases). CDR1 is MNHEY and CDR2 is SMNVEV in the germline V gene (reference sequence). The CDR3 runs to 16 residues. Deletions cut 6 bases from V and 0 bases from J, with 15 bases between. The CDR3: CASSMRRGASNQPQHF. CDR3 DNA: TGTGCCAGCAGCATGAGGCGGGGGGCTAGCAATCAGCCCCAGCATTTT.

The chain employs TRBV9 and TRBJ2-2, with 8 positions matching TRBD2. Looked up from germline, CDR1 is SGDLS and CDR2 is YYNGEE. The CDR3 extends over 15 amino acids. V lost 1 base to trimming and J lost 3 bases; unmatched junction nucleotides: 2. The CDR3 nucleotides are TGTGCCAGCAGCGTATTACTAGCGGACACCGGGGAGCTGTTTTTT. As protein: CASSVLLADTGELFF.

This clone was seen more than once but under ten times. The chain carries TRBV10-1 and TRBJ2-7, with D hard to call. Trimming stripped 8 bases from V and 2 bases from J, with 13 bases between. This CDR3 is built from 13 residues. The germline V gene encodes CDR1 WNHNN and CDR2 SYGVQD (reference sequence). The CDR3 DNA is TGCGCCAGCCCCCCGCAACTACCCTACGAGCAGTACGTC. Translated, it gives CASPPQLPYEQYV.

The chain couples TRBV27 to TRBJ1-2; weak D call: TRBD1 (6 bases). V was cut by 5 bases and J by 6 bases, with 19 bases left in between. Germline CDR1 MNHEY, CDR2 SMNVEV (reference sequence). The CDR3 totals 15 residues. DNA for the CDR3: TGTGCCAGCAGTCTAACCCCCGGGGGGGCTAATGGCTACACCTTC. Translating it yields CASSLTPGGANGYTF.

V usage is TRBV7-2 and J usage is TRBJ2-7, with 9 bases identical to TRBD2. There are 15 residues in the CDR3. CDR1 and CDR2 (germline): SGHTA, FQGNSA. J was trimmed by 4 bases and V by 5 bases; bases with no gene match: 9. The CDR3 protein is CASSLSGGGFYEQYF. The CDR3, as DNA: TGTGCCAGCAGCCTTAGCGGGGGAGGCTTTTACGAGCAGTACTTC.